Listed below are T cell receptor beta chains from one sample, sequenced in a study of post-analysis software for immune sequencing data. TCRdb reprocessed the PCR reads with MiXCR, giving one entry per CDR3 protein. The repertoire holds approximately 360,000 distinct CDR3 sequences, with approximately 33% as singletons. The material sequenced was blood. Receptor source: a girl aged 10 to 17 with multiple sclerosis. The conserved cysteine and the conserved F or W are not part of the CDR3 here. The order of the fields is J gene, V gene, CDR3 protein.

TRBJ2-1,TRBV3-1,ASSQGVTGASYNEQF
TRBJ2-1,TRBV29-1,SVEGDRVNYNEQF
TRBJ2-5,TRBV9,ASSTGQGQTQY
TRBJ2-1,TRBV18,ASSPTMQGPSSYNEQF
TRBJ1-5,TRBV7-9,ASSFIGKDNQPQH
TRBJ2-4,TRBV19,ASSGGSTKNIQY
TRBJ1-1,TRBV12-3/TRBV12-4,ASSLRNRAAGTEAF
TRBJ2-7,TRBV4-2,ASSQRGQTYEQY
TRBJ1-2,TRBV27,ASSSNLQGSDGYT
TRBJ2-7,TRBV29-1,SVKTYEQY
TRBJ2-5,TRBV28,ASTAGGVSGTQY
TRBJ2-5,TRBV6-4,ASSMTGSSYNEQY
TRBJ2-3,TRBV7-2,ASSPFGRGLVADTQY
TRBJ1-5,TRBV4-1,ASSWKGGDVNQPQH
TRBJ2-7,TRBV9,ASSPRTDSYEQY
TRBJ2-7,TRBV7-9,ASRRQGYYEQY
TRBJ2-7,TRBV20-1,SARDLIRSGGSYEQY
TRBJ2-7,TRBV6-2/TRBV6-3,ASRQQGTYEQY
TRBJ2-1,TRBV4-3,ASSRNYVNSYNEQF
TRBJ2-3,TRBV7-2,ASSLTSVSTDTQY
TRBJ1-2,TRBV4-1,ASSHGDTNYGYT
TRBJ2-7,TRBV30,AWSVAATKAQY
TRBJ1-2,TRBV6-5,ASSFRRDRNYGYT
TRBJ2-1,TRBV5-1,ASSEADRAYNEQF
TRBJ2-1,TRBV7-9,ASRPQGWNEQF
TRBJ2-6,TRBV20-1,SAFRTSGGAPGANVLT
TRBJ1-5,TRBV12-3/TRBV12-4,ASSRQGRASNQPQH
TRBJ2-1,TRBV4-1,ASSQPLGTGLSF
TRBJ1-2,TRBV29-1,SVEAGQNYGYT
TRBJ2-1,TRBV7-9,ASSRNDGGSSYNEQF
TRBJ1-4,TRBV4-1,ASSQDQGMLSNEKLF
TRBJ2-7,TRBV28,ATRLAGSSYEQY
TRBJ2-2,TRBV7-3,ASSLQGFANTGELF
TRBJ2-1,TRBV5-1,ASSRRTLYNEQF
TRBJ1-1,TRBV3-1,ASSQYRGHRNTEAF
TRBJ2-5,TRBV20-1,SARGASGNQETQY
TRBJ2-1,TRBV7-9,ASSSRQGKGSYNEQF
TRBJ1-5,TRBV15,ATSTEGVYQPQH
TRBJ2-6,TRBV7-9,ATAQASGANVLT
TRBJ1-2,TRBV25-1,ASSEYGYADYGYT
TRBJ2-1,TRBV5-1,ASSPGTPKNEQF
TRBJ1-4,TRBV3-1,ASSAEVSSMGEKLF
TRBJ2-1,TRBV6-2/TRBV6-3,ASRRQGRYNEQF